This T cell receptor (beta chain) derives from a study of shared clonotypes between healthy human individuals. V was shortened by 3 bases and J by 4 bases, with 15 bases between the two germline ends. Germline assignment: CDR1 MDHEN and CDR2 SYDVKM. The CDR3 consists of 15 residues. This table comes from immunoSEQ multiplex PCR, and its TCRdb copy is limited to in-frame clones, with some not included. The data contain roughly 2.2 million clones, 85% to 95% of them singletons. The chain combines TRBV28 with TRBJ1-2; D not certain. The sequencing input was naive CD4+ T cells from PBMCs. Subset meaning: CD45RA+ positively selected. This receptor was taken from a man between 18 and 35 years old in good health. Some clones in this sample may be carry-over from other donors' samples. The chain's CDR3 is CASSLWEVAVYGYTF. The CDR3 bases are TGTGCCAGCAGTTTGTGGGAGGTCGCCGTCTATGGCTACACCTTC.